This is a list of T cell receptor beta chains from one sample in a study of shared clonotypes between healthy human individuals. Here immunoSEQ multiplex PCR was the method, and the copy in TCRdb shows in-frame clones only, minus some. The sample yields just under 350,000 clones, about 70% seen once. The sequencing input was memory CD4+ T cells sorted from blood. These receptors all come from a man younger than 40 in good health. The CDR3 runs from the conserved cysteine through the conserved F or W. Each record gives: D gene, clone size, J gene, V gene, CDR3 DNA, CDR3 protein. A D gene is named only where the DNA matches it firmly. Clone size appears in some rows only: once, few, many, or a class for an expanded clone.

- | - | TRBJ2-7 | TRBV15 | TGTGCCACCAGCAGAGATTCCGGCTACGAGCAGTACTTC | CATSRDSGYEQYF
TRBD2 | - | TRBJ2-2 | TRBV25-1 | TGTGCCAGCAGTGACCCCTCAACCGGGACTAGGGGCACCGGGGAGCTGTTTTTT | CASSDPSTGTRGTGELFF
TRBD1 | - | TRBJ2-1 | TRBV7-3 | TGTGCCAGCAGCCCGACAGGGGGCGTGGATGAGCAGTTCTTC | CASSPTGGVDEQFF
- | - | TRBJ1-3 | TRBV18 | TGTGCCAGCTCACCGCAGAACAGGGCTGGAAACACCATATATTTT | CASSPQNRAGNTIYF
TRBD2 | once | TRBJ2-7 | TRBV7-2 | TGTGCCAGCAGCCCAGGGGTCCTAGCGGGGACCTCCTACGAGCAGTACTTC | CASSPGVLAGTSYEQYF
- | - | TRBJ1-2 | TRBV19 | TGTGCCAGTGGGCGATGGGGGACCGAAATCACGCTGGGCTACACCTTC | CASGRWGTEITLGYTF
- | - | TRBJ2-6 | TRBV18 | TGTGCCAGCTCACGGGACCGGGGGACAGCGTTTTTGTCTGGGGCCAACGTCCTGACTTTC | CASSRDRGTAFLSGANVLTF
TRBD1 | - | TRBJ2-1 | TRBV2 | TGTGCCAGCAGGGATCCAGGGGGCTCGACCTACAATGAGCAGTTCTTC | CASRDPGGSTYNEQFF
- | - | TRBJ2-7 | TRBV29-1 | TGCAGCGTTGGGGGCGCCACCTACGAGCAGTACTTC | CSVGGATYEQYF
TRBD1 | - | TRBJ2-1 | TRBV18 | TGTGCCAGCTCACCTCAGCAGGGGGTCTCCTACAATGAGCAGTTCTTC | CASSPQQGVSYNEQFF
- | - | TRBJ1-2 | TRBV5-1 | TGCGCCAGCAGCCCCTGGGACACGGTCTCTGGCTACACCTTC | CASSPWDTVSGYTF
- | - | TRBJ2-2 | TRBV20-1 | TGCAGTGCTTCCGCCACCGGGGAGCTGTTTTTT | CSASATGELFF
- | - | TRBJ2-1 | TRBV7-3 | TGTGCCAGCAGCAAGACATTGACAACCTACAATGAGCAGTTCTTC | CASSKTLTTYNEQFF
- | - | TRBJ2-1 | TRBV10-1 | TGCGCCAGCAGTGGAGGTGGGATTGGCAATGAGCAGTTCTTC | CASSGGGIGNEQFF
- | - | TRBJ2-1 | TRBV7-9 | TGTGCCAGCAGATGGACAGGACTATCCTACAATGAGCAGTTCTTC | CASRWTGLSYNEQFF
TRBD1 | - | TRBJ2-7 | TRBV13 | TGTGCCAGCAGCTCTACGCGACAGGGAATAGGAGACGAGCAGTACTTC | CASSSTRQGIGDEQYF
- | - | TRBJ1-3 | TRBV5-4 | TGTGCCAGCAGCACAGGGTTTCCTGGAAACACCATATATTTT | CASSTGFPGNTIYF
- | many | TRBJ2-5 | TRBV19 | TGTGCCAGTAGTATGGGAACAGGGAGCCAAGAGACCCAGTACTTC | CASSMGTGSQETQYF
- | - | TRBJ1-3 | TRBV2 | TGTGCCAGCAGGGAACATCCCGGGGAATCTGGAAACACCATATATTTT | CASREHPGESGNTIYF
TRBD2 | - | TRBJ2-1 | TRBV5-1 | TGCGCCAGCAGCTTGGTAGCGGGCCGCTCCTACAATGAGCAGTTCTTC | CASSLVAGRSYNEQFF
TRBD2 | - | TRBJ2-7 | TRBV15 | TGTGCCACCAGCACGGGACTAGCGGGGACCTACGAGCAGTACTTC | CATSTGLAGTYEQYF
- | - | TRBJ2-1 | TRBV7-9 | TGTGCCAGCAGCTCGTGGACCAACTCCTACAATGAGCAGTTCTTC | CASSSWTNSYNEQFF
- | - | TRBJ2-2 | TRBV5-1 | TGCGCCAGCAGCTTGAATGGCGGGGTTAACACCGGGGAGCTGTTTTTT | CASSLNGGVNTGELFF
- | once | TRBJ1-5 | TRBV7-2 | TGTGCCAGCAGCTTACTCAGGGATAATCAGCCCCAGCATTTT | CASSLLRDNQPQHF
TRBD1 | - | TRBJ1-1 | TRBV29-1 | TGCAGCGCCACAACCACAGGGGGCGCGATTTCTGAAGCTTTCTTT | CSATTTGGAISEAFF
- | - | TRBJ2-7 | TRBV18 | TGTGCCAGCTCACCACCGGGCTACTCCTACGAGCAGTACTTC | CASSPPGYSYEQYF
- | - | TRBJ1-2 | TRBV4-3 | TGCGCCAGCAGCCAAGATGTGGCAGAATATGGCTACACCTTC | CASSQDVAEYGYTF
TRBD1 | - | TRBJ1-2 | TRBV7-2 | TGTGCCAGCAGTCTTGGACAGGGGGCTTTCTATGGCTACACCTTC | CASSLGQGAFYGYTF
- | few | TRBJ2-1 | TRBV28 | TGTGCCAGCAGTTTATGGCAGGGTGGGGATGAGCAGTTCTTC | CASSLWQGGDEQFF
- | - | TRBJ2-1 | TRBV5-6 | TGTGCCAGCAGCACCTACAATGAGCAGTTCTTC | CASSTYNEQFF
- | - | TRBJ2-7 | TRBV2 | TGTGCCAGCAGTACCCCTCGCGGGACTTCCTACGAGCAGTACTTC | CASSTPRGTSYEQYF
- | - | TRBJ2-7 | TRBV5-6 | TGTGCCAGTCGCTACGGGGACCCCTACGACGAGCAGTACTTC | CASRYGDPYDEQYF
TRBD1 | once | TRBJ1-4 | TRBV7-9 | TGTGCCAGCAGCTGGGACAGGTTAGGTGAAAAACTGTTTTTT | CASSWDRLGEKLFF
- | - | TRBJ1-1 | TRBV19 | TGTGCCAGTAGTTTGAGGGGATCCACTGAAGCTTTCTTT | CASSLRGSTEAFF
- | many | TRBJ1-2 | TRBV28 | TGTGCCAGCAGGAGGACAAAGGCTAACTATGGCTACACCTTC | CASRRTKANYGYTF
TRBD2 | - | TRBJ2-3 | TRBV11-2 | TGTGCCAGCAGCTTAGTCCCTAGCGGAATTAGCACAGATACGCAGTATTTT | CASSLVPSGISTDTQYF
- | - | TRBJ1-1 | TRBV5-6 | TGTGCCAGCAGCTTGAGGGTTGGGTTGGTCACTGAAGCTTTCTTT | CASSLRVGLVTEAFF
- | - | TRBJ2-7 | TRBV20-1 | TGCAGTGCCACTGAAGGTGGGCAGTACTTC | CSATEGGQYF
- | - | TRBJ2-7 | TRBV9 | TGTGCCAGCAGCAGACTAGGAGTCTCCTACGAGCAGTACTTC | CASSRLGVSYEQYF
- | few | TRBJ1-3 | TRBV5-1 | TGCGCCAGCAGCTTGGGGTTGAGGCACGAGGGAAACACCATATATTTT | CASSLGLRHEGNTIYF
- | - | TRBJ1-2 | TRBV6-4 | TGTGCCAGCAGTCCCGAGAGTTGGGGAAAGCGGTATGGCTACACCTTC | CASSPESWGKRYGYTF
- | - | TRBJ2-7 | TRBV5-1 | TGCGCCAGCAGCTTGCCTTCGGGGCGCTTCATCGAGCAGTACTTC | CASSLPSGRFIEQYF
- | - | TRBJ1-1 | TRBV10-2 | TGCGCCAGCAGTGTAAGGCAATTAAACACTGAAGCTTTCTTT | CASSVRQLNTEAFF
- | few | TRBJ2-7 | TRBV19 | TGTGCCAGTAGCACCGCGGGACAGACCCTCTCCTACGAGCAGTACTTC | CASSTAGQTLSYEQYF
- | - | TRBJ2-6 | TRBV19 | TGTGCCAGTAGTATACTGAACTCTGGGGCCAACGTCCTGACTTTC | CASSILNSGANVLTF
- | - | TRBJ2-3 | TRBV12-5 | TGTGCTAGTGGTTTGCTTACCTCTGGGACAGATACGCAGTATTTT | CASGLLTSGTDTQYF
TRBD2 | - | TRBJ2-1 | TRBV10-3 | TGTGCCACCCGAAATACTAGCGCAGGCAATGAGCAGTTCTTC | CATRNTSAGNEQFF
TRBD2 | - | TRBJ2-3 | TRBV18 | TGTGCCAGCTCACCAGGTTTAACTAGCGGACGAGATACGCAGTATTTT | CASSPGLTSGRDTQYF
- | - | TRBJ2-5 | TRBV19 | TGTGCCAGTAGTATAGCCGGACCCGTGGGGATGTACCAAGAGACCCAGTACTTC | CASSIAGPVGMYQETQYF